This passage covers 30 T cell receptor beta chains from one sample sequenced in a study of T cells in Graves' hyperthyroidism and ophthalmopathy. Researchers took RNA transcripts and amplified the TCR beta CDR3 regions from them. During a first-round RT-PCR of the TCR CDR3, the HTBI primer set was used. TCRdb called the multiplex PCR reads again in MiXCR, with one record for every CDR3 protein. There are 490,000 or so distinct CDR3 sequences in the sample; 15% to 20% occur only once, and around 32% lies in the top ten. Sequenced material: blood. The receptors were sampled from a woman in her 30s with Graves' ophthalmopathy.

As to this clonotype: A read error may explain this, as a much larger clone is one base away. The chain uses TRBV28 and TRBJ1-5; 7 bases map to TRBD1. Per the germline V gene, CDR1 is MDHEN and CDR2 is SYDVKM. The CDR3 is 18 residues long. V shed 3 bases and J 3 bases; nucleotides not matched to a gene: 14. CDR3 protein: CASSLVNYRDRHNQPQHF. CDR3 nucleotides: TGTGCCAGCAGTTTGGTCAACTACCGGGACAGACACAATCAGCCCCAGCATTTT.

This clonotype turned up a few times. The J gene is TRBJ2-2, the V gene TRBV11-2; D may match TRBD1 or TRBD2 (6 bases each). The CDR3 loop spans 16 amino acids. Deletions cut 7 bases from V and 5 bases from J, with 20 bases between. Germline loops: CDR1 SGHAT, CDR2 FQNNGV. CDR3 sequence (DNA): TGTGCCAGCACCCTGGGCTGGGGGGCCGGGACCGGGGAGCTGTTTTTT. The encoded protein is CASTLGWGAGTGELFF.

In this sample, this clonotype turned up many times. The rearrangement links TRBV18 to TRBJ2-7; D is unresolved. Per germline, CDR1 KGHSH and CDR2 LQKENI. The CDR3 extends over 12 amino acids. Deletions cut 4 bases from V and 4 bases from J, with 8 bases between. The CDR3 spells CASSHTEYEQYF. DNA for the CDR3: TGTGCCAGCTCACATACAGAGTACGAGCAGTACTTC.

The chain uses TRBV28 and TRBJ1-2; D gene uncertain. Germline-derived CDR1 and CDR2 are MDHEN and SYDVKM. CDR3 length: 13 amino acids. The V end was cut by 7 bases, the J end by 6 bases, with 15 bases between. CDR3 coding DNA: TGTGCCAGCAATCATCAAGGGTTAGATGGCTACACCTTC. Protein product: CASNHQGLDGYTF.

Notes on this clonotype: It may be a read error: a sequence one base away is much more abundant. V usage is TRBV18 and J usage is TRBJ1-1, with D possibly being TRBD1 (5 bases). The CDR3 extends over 15 amino acids. V dropped 3 bases and J dropped 4 bases, with 15 bases sitting between them. Germline V gene lookup returns CDR1 KGHSH and CDR2 LQKENI. The CDR3 spells CASSPRGGMSTEAFF. The CDR3 region has the DNA TGTGCCAGCTCACCTAGGGGTGGTATGAGCACTGAAGCTTTCTTT. The whole variable domain, filled in from reference TRBV18 and TRBJ1-1, reads NAGVMQNPRHLVRRRGQEARLRCSPMKGHSHVYWYRQLPEEGLKFMVYLQKENIIDESGMPKERFSAEFPKEGPSILRIQQVVRGDSAAYFCASSPRGGMSTEAFFGQGTRLTVV.

This clonotype was detected ten times or more. The V gene is TRBV28, the J gene TRBJ1-1; 7 bases are shared with TRBD1. Germline V gene lookup returns CDR1 MDHEN and CDR2 SYDVKM. V was clipped by 10 bases and J by 2 bases; unmatched bases: 4. The CDR3 spans 12 residues. This CDR3 reads CAIGQVNTEAFF. The CDR3, as DNA: TGTGCCATCGGACAGGTCAACACTGAAGCTTTCTTT.

This clonotype was picked up a small number of times. This chain connects TRBV6-2 or TRBV6-3 to TRBJ2-2, with D possibly TRBD1 on 5 matching bases. In germline, CDR1 is MNHEY, CDR2 SVGEGT. V shed 0 bases and J shed 1 base, with 9 bases lying between them. The length of the CDR3 is 16 residues. CDR3 nucleotide sequence: TGTGCCAGCAGTTACTCGAGCCAGGGGAACACCGGGGAGCTGTTTTTT. Its protein product is CASSYSSQGNTGELFF.

The chain uses TRBV28 and TRBJ2-7, with D perhaps TRBD2 (6 bases). The CDR3 covers 14 residues. Germline CDR1 is MDHEN and CDR2 is SYDVKM. V lost 5 bases and J lost 3, with 14 bases in between. The CDR3 is CASSAPGLSYEQYF. The CDR3, as DNA: TGTGCCAGCAGTGCACCGGGACTTAGCTACGAGCAGTACTTC. The whole variable domain, remainder taken from reference TRBV28 and TRBJ2-7, is DVKVTQSSRYLVKRTGEKVFLECVQDMDHENMFWYRQDPGLGLRLIYFSYDVKMKEKGDIPEGYSVSREKKERFSLILESASTNQTSMYLCASSAPGLSYEQYFGPGTRLTVT.

As regards this clonotype: A single base separates this from a much larger clone, so it may be a read error. J is TRBJ2-3 and V is TRBV7-2; 8 nucleotides line up with TRBD2. Germline loops: CDR1 SGHTA, CDR2 FQGNSA. The CDR3 covers 17 residues. The J segment lost 2 bases and the V segment lost 6 bases, leaving 13 bases of the junction unmatched. The CDR3 protein is CASSSQRSSGTTDTQYF. CDR3 DNA: TGTGCCAGCAGTTCCCAGAGGAGTAGCGGGACCACAGATACGCAGTATTTT.

This clonotype was counted a few times. The chain joins TRBV9 to TRBJ2-7; 10 bases fit TRBD2. Germline trimming cut 4 bases from V and 6 bases from J; bases unmatched to any gene: 13. This CDR3 contains 16 residues. Germline CDR1 SGDLS, CDR2 YYNGEE. In DNA, the CDR3 is TGTGCCAGCAGCCCAGGGGCTAGCGGGAGTTGGGTCGAGCAGTACTTC. Amino acids: CASSPGASGSWVEQYF.

The sample holds many counts of this clonotype. The rearrangement uses TRBV20-1 and TRBJ2-3; the match to TRBD2 covers 8 bases. The CDR3 consists of 15 residues. Germline CDR1 is DFQATT and CDR2 is SNEGSKA (reference sequence). Trimming cost V 6 bases and J 0 bases; bases outside gene matches: 8. The CDR3 region has the DNA TGCAGTGCGGTAGAGGCGGGAGGAAGCACAGATACGCAGTATTTT. As protein: CSAVEAGGSTDTQYF.

This chain joins TRBV7-9 and TRBJ1-1, with D maybe TRBD1 (6 bases). The CDR3 covers 15 residues. CDR1 is SEHNR, CDR2 FQNEAQ, per germline (reference sequence). V lost 1 base and J lost 5, with 14 bases in between. CDR3: CASSLVLGAGTEAFF. The CDR3 nucleotides read TGTGCCAGCAGCTTAGTGTTGGGGGCCGGGACTGAAGCTTTCTTT.

The chain employs TRBV4-3 and TRBJ2-1; 8 bases are a match to TRBD2. CDR3 length: 16 amino acids. With 0 bases clipped from V and 3 bases from J, the junction kept 4 bases outside the gene matches. CDR1 LGHNA and CDR2 YSLEER come from the germline V gene. The CDR3 loop reads CASSQEGTSLYNEQFF. The CDR3 DNA sequence: TGCGCCAGCAGCCAAGAAGGGACTAGTCTCTACAATGAGCAGTTCTTC.

As concerns this clonotype: A much larger clone is a single base away; this may be a read error. In DNA, the CDR3 is TGCAGTGCTAGCCGGGACAGGGGGCGTCAGCCAGATACGCAGTGTTTT. Residues: CSASRDRGRQPDTQCF. The rearrangement uses TRBV20-1 and TRBJ2-3; TRBD1 matches 12 bases. The germline V gene has CDR1 DFQATT and CDR2 SNEGSKA (reference sequence). This CDR3 contains 16 residues.

CDR3 sequence (DNA): TGCAGTGCTATTCACAGGGAGGGGAGGACTGAAGCTTTCTTT. Its translation: CSAIHREGRTEAFF. The genes are TRBV20-1 and TRBJ1-1, with D perhaps TRBD1 (6 bases). Trimming stripped 4 bases from V and 5 bases from J, with 17 bases between. Germline CDR1 reads DFQATT; CDR2 reads SNEGSKA (reference sequence). This CDR3 comprises 14 residues.

Concerning this clonotype itself: The conserved phenylalanine or tryptophan normally closing the CDR3 is absent here, so this likely arose from a read error. This sequence joins TRBV20-1 and TRBJ2-7; the D gene is possibly TRBD2 (6 bases). The CDR3 covers 12 residues. Trimming left V 5 bases short and J 3 bases short, with 11 bases between. Germline V gene lookup returns CDR1 DFQATT and CDR2 SNEGSKA (reference sequence). The CDR3 region has the DNA TGCAGTGCTTCGGGACTCAGCTACGAGCAGTACCTC. It translates to CSASGLSYEQYL.

The chain is built from TRBV19 and TRBJ1-5, with D perhaps matching TRBD1 (5 bases). The germline V and J ends were trimmed by 8 bases and 5 bases, with 16 bases remaining between them. CDR3 length equals 14 residues. Per germline, CDR1 LNHDA and CDR2 SQIVND (reference sequence). In DNA form, the CDR3 reads TGTGCCAGTCGTGGGCCGGGACTCTATCAGCCCCAGCATTTT. Translating it yields CASRGPGLYQPQHF. Variable domain in full (rest from reference TRBV19 and TRBJ1-5): DGGITQSPKYLFRKEGQNVTLSCEQNLNHDAMYWYRQDPGQGLRLIYYSQIVNDFQKGDIAEGYSVSREKKESFPLTVTSAQKNPTAFYLCASRGPGLYQPQHFGDGTRLSIL.

V and J are TRBV4-3 and TRBJ2-2; a weak D match, TRBD2 (5 bases). CDR3 length: 16 residues. The ends were cut back, 4 bases at V and 0 bases at J, with 12 bases in the middle. CDR1 is LGHNA and CDR2 is YSLEER in the germline V gene. The CDR3 loop reads CASSPGVATNTGELFF. Here the CDR3 DNA reads TGCGCCAGCAGCCCCGGTGTAGCGACGAACACCGGGGAGCTGTTTTTT.

This clonotype was observed a handful of times. The V call is TRBV5-1, the J call TRBJ2-1, with 13 bases aligning to TRBD2. This CDR3 region has 18 residues. J lost 7 bases, V lost 3 bases, and 13 bases had no gene match. Germline V gives CDR1 SGHRS, CDR2 YFSETQ. CDR3: CASSSSTGTSGIGNEQFF. The CDR3, as DNA: TGCGCCAGCAGCTCCTCCACCGGGACTAGCGGGATTGGGAATGAGCAGTTCTTC.

This clonotype came up many times. The chain links TRBV28 to TRBJ2-3; 7 bases are shared with TRBD2. The CDR3 is 15 residues long. The ends lost 6 bases at V and 0 bases at J; junction bases unmatched: 6. The germline V gene encodes CDR1 MDHEN and CDR2 SYDVKM. CDR3 residues: CASSSSGFSTDTQYF. The CDR3 DNA reads as TGTGCCAGCAGCAGTAGCGGGTTTAGCACAGATACGCAGTATTTT.

This clonotype was recorded at least ten times. The J gene is TRBJ2-1, the V gene TRBV6-2 or TRBV6-3, with D maybe TRBD1 (6 bases). The CDR3 extends over 15 amino acids. V was clipped by 2 bases and J by 4 bases, with 12 bases between them. Looked up from germline, CDR1 is MNHEY and CDR2 is SVGEGT. CDR3 in DNA: TGTGCCAGCAGTTACCGGCGGACAGTTTACAATGAGCAGTTCTTC. Translating it yields CASSYRRTVYNEQFF.

The chain is built from TRBV28 and TRBJ2-5, with TRBD2 matching 14 bases. The CDR3 totals 16 residues. Trimming at V came to 5 bases and at J to 5 bases, leaving 7 bases not matched to a gene. Germline V gives CDR1 MDHEN, CDR2 SYDVKM. For the CDR3, the DNA is TGTGCCAGCAGTGGGGGGACTAGCGGGAGACAGGAGACCCAGTACTTC. Residues: CASSGGTSGRQETQYF.

The CDR3 sequence is CASSLPGFNGYTF. As DNA, the CDR3 is TGTGCCAGCAGTTTACCAGGTTTTAATGGCTACACCTTC. This chain joins TRBV28 and TRBJ1-2; D unresolved. Germline CDR1 and CDR2: MDHEN and SYDVKM. CDR3 length: 13 amino acids. The V and J ends lost 2 bases and 6 bases respectively, with 10 bases between them.

This clonotype was found a few times. This chain uses TRBV6-2 or TRBV6-3 with TRBJ2-7; a weak D match, TRBD1 (5 bases). Trimming removed 2 bases from V and 2 bases from J, with 13 bases in between. This CDR3 region has 15 residues. Germline V gene lookup returns CDR1 MNHEY and CDR2 SVGEGT. The CDR3 sequence: CASSYRQSTPYEQYF. The CDR3 nucleotides read TGTGCCAGCAGTTACCGACAGTCTACCCCCTACGAGCAGTACTTC.

This clonotype was detected ten times or more. This sequence joins TRBV30 and TRBJ2-3; D remains unclear. Trimming took 2 bases from V and 2 from J, leaving 8 bases between them. The germline CDR1 and CDR2 sequences are GTSNPN and SVGIG (reference sequence). The length of the CDR3 is 13 residues. The CDR3 region is CAWSLLNTDTQYF. The CDR3 bases are TGTGCCTGGAGTCTACTAAACACAGATACGCAGTATTTT.

This clonotype appeared many times. The DNA of the CDR3 is TGTGCCAGCAGCATAAACAGGGGTAGGGGCAATCAGCCCCAGCATTTT. As protein: CASSINRGRGNQPQHF. The rearrangement uses TRBV28 and TRBJ1-5; 7 nucleotides match TRBD1. Germline V gene data show CDR1 as MDHEN and CDR2 as SYDVKM. J lost 2 bases, V lost 6 bases, and 10 bases had no gene match. The CDR3 sequence is 16 residues long.

This clonotype appeared a few times. The chain employs TRBV4-1 and TRBJ2-1; TRBD1 agrees at 12 bases. V shed 2 bases, J shed 6 bases, and the junction held 17 bases outside the gene matches. Germline V gene lookup returns CDR1 MGHRA and CDR2 YSYEKL. The CDR3 extends over 20 amino acids. This CDR3 is CASSQKMGTGGVASFNEQFF. DNA of the CDR3: TGCGCCAGCAGCCAAAAGATGGGGACAGGGGGCGTCGCAAGTTTCAATGAGCAGTTCTTC.

This clonotype was seen ten or more times. The chain links TRBV6-2 or TRBV6-3 to TRBJ2-5, with TRBD2 identical over 13 bases. Germline V gene data show CDR1 as MNHEY and CDR2 as SVGEGT. J gave up 1 base and V 6 bases, and 5 bases lay outside the gene matches. The CDR3 length is 16 residues. The CDR3 nucleotides read TGTGCCAGCAGCTTAGGACTAGCGGGAGTCCAAGAGACCCAGTACTTC. This codes for CASSLGLAGVQETQYF.

This clonotype has ten or more counts. The V and J genes are TRBV6-1 and TRBJ2-3, with TRBD2 matching 7 bases. The CDR3 spans 19 residues. Trimming removed 0 bases from V and 2 bases from J; junction bases left unmatched: 14. From germline, CDR1 is MNHNS and CDR2 SASEGT. This chain's CDR3 is CASSEAGDYGRRNTDTQYF. CDR3 nucleotides: TGTGCCAGCAGTGAAGCTGGGGACTATGGCCGTCGGAACACAGATACGCAGTATTTT.

This clonotype was seen repeatedly, ten times or more. The rearrangement links TRBV7-2 to TRBJ2-3; no clear D gene. Germline-derived CDR1 and CDR2 are SGHTA and FQGNSA. With 1 base removed from V and 4 bases from J, the gap between germline ends came to 3 bases. There are 12 residues in the CDR3. This chain's CDR3 is CASSLDADTQYF. In DNA, the CDR3 is TGTGCCAGCAGCTTAGATGCAGATACGCAGTATTTT.